This TCR beta chain originates from a study of shared clonotypes between healthy human individuals. Study background: The people who gave samples were two women and a few men aged 18 to 49. Study results and caveats: Clonotype sharing across a few donors was observed for around 5% of naive CD4 clonotypes. Sorted-subset sequencing, rarefaction showed, was incomplete despite large depth.

This clone was seen once. Its target is unknown. The sample holds other DNA sequences that translate to the same CDR3. The data were produced by immunoSEQ multiplex PCR, yet TCRdb's version contains in-frame clones alone and is incomplete. Among some 2,100,000 clones, 90% to 97% were seen once, and the ten largest hold approximately 0.13%. V was clipped by 6 bases and J by 0 bases, with 5 bases between them. The CDR3 spans 13 residues. The germline V gene has CDR1 MNHEY and CDR2 SVGAGI. CD4+ cells yielded CD45RA+ naive and CD45RA-negative memory subsets. V usage is TRBV6-5 and J usage is TRBJ2-2; no clear D gene. This receptor was identified in a man younger than 35 in good health. Sequencing was carried out using naive CD4+ T cells sorted from blood. Subset specified: CD45RA+ positively selected. CDR3 amino acids: CASRRSNTGELFF. Written as DNA, the CDR3 is TGTGCCAGCAGGCGCTCGAACACCGGGGAGCTGTTTTTT.